This is a list of T cell receptor beta chains from one sample in a study of T cell responses to AZD1222 COVID-19 vaccine. Assay: immunoSEQ multiplex PCR; the TCRdb copy retains only in-frame clones and omits some. The table has 150,000 to 200,000 clones, 85% to 95% seen once. Sample: peripheral blood, taken on day 0 of AZD1222 vaccination. These receptors all come from an adult in good health. Both conserved end residues are part of each CDR3. The D gene is left open where the match is weak. Clone size is shown for a subset of rows, as once, few, many or a class of expanded clone.

abundance: NA; len: 16; d_gene: NA; v_gene: TRBV19; j_gene: TRBJ1-2; CDR3aa: CASSTKGTAGNYGYTF; CDR3nt: TGTGCCAGTAGTACCAAGGGGACGGCGGGGAACTATGGCTACACCTTC
abundance: NA; len: 16; d_gene: NA; v_gene: TRBV5-1; j_gene: TRBJ1-2; CDR3aa: CASSPAGPGEGYGYTF; CDR3nt: TGCGCCAGCAGCCCCGCCGGTCCAGGGGAGGGCTATGGCTACACCTTC
abundance: once; len: 15; d_gene: NA; v_gene: TRBV25-1; j_gene: TRBJ2-1; CDR3aa: CASSEFADPDNEQFF; CDR3nt: TGTGCCAGCAGTGAATTCGCGGACCCAGACAACGAGCAGTTCTTC
abundance: NA; len: 13; d_gene: NA; v_gene: TRBV6-1; j_gene: TRBJ1-2; CDR3aa: CASSEVQNYGYTF; CDR3nt: TGTGCCAGCAGTGAAGTCCAAAACTATGGCTACACCTTC
abundance: NA; len: 15; d_gene: NA; v_gene: TRBV7-9; j_gene: TRBJ1-1; CDR3aa: CASSTQGQLNTEAFF; CDR3nt: TGTGCCAGCAGCACCCAGGGCCAACTAAACACTGAAGCTTTCTTT
abundance: NA; len: 16; d_gene: NA; v_gene: TRBV28; j_gene: TRBJ1-1; CDR3aa: CASSWRGLGVNAEAFF; CDR3nt: TGTGCCAGCAGTTGGAGGGGCCTGGGGGTGAACGCTGAAGCTTTCTTT
abundance: NA; len: 19; d_gene: NA; v_gene: TRBV7-2; j_gene: TRBJ1-6; CDR3aa: CASSLARVSASSYNSPLHF; CDR3nt: TGTGCCAGCAGCTTAGCAAGGGTTTCGGCGAGCTCCTATAATTCACCCCTCCACTTT
abundance: NA; len: 15; d_gene: TRBD2; v_gene: TRBV28; j_gene: TRBJ2-3; CDR3aa: CASSPSGLAGDTQYF; CDR3nt: TGTGCCAGCAGCCCTTCGGGACTAGCGGGAGATACGCAGTATTTT
abundance: NA; len: 14; d_gene: TRBD1; v_gene: TRBV28; j_gene: TRBJ1-5; CDR3aa: CASSLLGGYQPQHF; CDR3nt: TGTGCCAGCAGTTTATTAGGGGGCTATCAGCCCCAGCATTTT
abundance: NA; len: 15; d_gene: TRBD1; v_gene: TRBV7-8; j_gene: TRBJ2-1; CDR3aa: CASSYPGQAYNEQFF; CDR3nt: TGTGCCAGCAGTTACCCGGGACAGGCCTACAATGAGCAGTTCTTC
abundance: NA; len: 14; d_gene: TRBD1; v_gene: TRBV6-5; j_gene: TRBJ1-1; CDR3aa: CASREGARNTEAFF; CDR3nt: TGTGCCAGCAGAGAGGGGGCCCGGAACACTGAAGCTTTCTTT
abundance: NA; len: 12; d_gene: NA; v_gene: TRBV10-2; j_gene: TRBJ1-2; CDR3aa: CASSDRSSGYTF; CDR3nt: TGCGCCAGCAGTGACCGATCCTCTGGCTACACCTTC
abundance: once; len: 16; d_gene: NA; v_gene: TRBV5-1; j_gene: TRBJ1-5; CDR3aa: CASSWGPGHLNQPQHF; CDR3nt: TGCGCCAGCAGCTGGGGGCCGGGACACCTCAATCAGCCCCAGCATTTT
abundance: NA; len: 17; d_gene: NA; v_gene: TRBV7-2; j_gene: TRBJ1-3; CDR3aa: CASSFQGGRSSGNTIYF; CDR3nt: TGTGCCAGCAGCTTTCAAGGGGGGCGAAGCTCTGGAAACACCATATATTTT
abundance: NA; len: 13; d_gene: NA; v_gene: TRBV28; j_gene: TRBJ1-3; CDR3aa: CASTTGGRNTIYF; CDR3nt: TGTGCCAGCACCACGGGAGGAAGGAACACCATATATTTT
abundance: NA; len: 15; d_gene: NA; v_gene: TRBV13; j_gene: TRBJ2-5; CDR3aa: CASSWRVIPKETQYF; CDR3nt: TGTGCCAGCAGCTGGCGGGTGATACCTAAAGAGACCCAGTACTTC
abundance: once; len: 17; d_gene: NA; v_gene: TRBV5-1; j_gene: TRBJ2-2; CDR3aa: CASSLLTGTQNTGELFF; CDR3nt: TGCGCCAGCAGCTTATTAACCGGGACACAAAACACCGGGGAGCTGTTTTTT
abundance: NA; len: 15; d_gene: NA; v_gene: TRBV10-3; j_gene: TRBJ1-2; CDR3aa: CAISESGGVYYGYTF; CDR3nt: TGTGCCATCAGTGAATCCGGGGGTGTTTACTATGGCTACACCTTC
abundance: NA; len: 13; d_gene: NA; v_gene: TRBV7-3; j_gene: TRBJ1-2; CDR3aa: CASSLGTNYGYTF; CDR3nt: TGTGCCAGCAGCTTAGGGACTAACTATGGCTACACCTTC
abundance: NA; len: 15; d_gene: NA; v_gene: TRBV28; j_gene: TRBJ1-1; CDR3aa: CASSLSPSQGRQAFF; CDR3nt: TGTGCCAGCAGTTTAAGCCCCTCGCAGGGTAGGCAAGCTTTCTTT
abundance: NA; len: 15; d_gene: NA; v_gene: TRBV9; j_gene: TRBJ1-2; CDR3aa: CASSAESQGMRGYTF; CDR3nt: TGTGCCAGCAGCGCGGAGAGTCAGGGGATGAGAGGCTACACCTTC
abundance: NA; len: 14; d_gene: TRBD1; v_gene: TRBV30; j_gene: TRBJ1-1; CDR3aa: CAWRRQGRNTEAFF; CDR3nt: TGTGCCTGGAGGAGACAGGGGAGGAACACTGAAGCTTTCTTT